This TCR beta chain was observed in a study of blood T cell repertoires in COVID-19. Study in general: Samples representing acute and convalescent COVID-19 were sourced from the United States, Italy and Spain.

The participants were between about 18 and 90 years old and came from 24 US areas. In assigning cohorts, the study relied on participant-reported clinical history. Recovered Cohort 3 donors showed two negative PCRs, clearance, or symptom resolution. The repertoire was sequenced with immunoSEQ multiplex PCR; TCRdb's copy has only in-frame clones and lacks some. The repertoire holds about 140,000 clones, over 60% seen once, with 2.5% to 3% in the top ten. The sample taken for sequencing was PBMCs or T cells enriched from blood (not recorded which). This sequence was found in a woman in her forties or fifties who had recovered from COVID-19.

The CDR3 loop is CASSLLGGADYGYTF. The DNA of the CDR3 is TGTGCCAGCAGCTTATTGGGAGGGGCCGACTATGGCTACACCTTC. The chain recombines TRBV7-3 with TRBJ1-2; tentative D call: TRBD1 (5 bases). The germline V and J ends were trimmed by 2 bases and 3 bases, with 13 bases remaining between them. CDR1 is SGHTA, CDR2 FQGTGA, per germline. The CDR3 has 15 amino acids.